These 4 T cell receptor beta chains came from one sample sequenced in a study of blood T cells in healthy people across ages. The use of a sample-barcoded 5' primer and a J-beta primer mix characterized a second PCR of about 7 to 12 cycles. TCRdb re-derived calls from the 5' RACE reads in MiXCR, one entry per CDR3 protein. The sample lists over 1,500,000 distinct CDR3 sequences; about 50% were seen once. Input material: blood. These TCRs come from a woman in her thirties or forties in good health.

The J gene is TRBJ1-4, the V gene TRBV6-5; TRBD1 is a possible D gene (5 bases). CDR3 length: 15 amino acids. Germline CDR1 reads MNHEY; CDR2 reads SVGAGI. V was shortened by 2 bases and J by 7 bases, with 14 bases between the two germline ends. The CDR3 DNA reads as TGTGCCAGCAGTTACGGCGGGACTAGGGGTGAAAAACTGTTTTTT. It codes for CASSYGGTRGEKLFF.

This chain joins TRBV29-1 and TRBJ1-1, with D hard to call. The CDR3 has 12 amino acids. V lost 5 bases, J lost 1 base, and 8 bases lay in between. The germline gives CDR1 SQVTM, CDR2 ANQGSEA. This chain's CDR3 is CSVKRQNTEAFF. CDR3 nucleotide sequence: TGCAGCGTTAAGAGGCAGAACACTGAAGCTTTCTTT.

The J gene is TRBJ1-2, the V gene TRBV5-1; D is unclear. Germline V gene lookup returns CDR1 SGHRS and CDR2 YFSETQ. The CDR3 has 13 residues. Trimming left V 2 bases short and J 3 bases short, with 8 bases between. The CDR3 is CASSFEADYGYTF. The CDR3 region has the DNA TGCGCCAGCAGCTTCGAGGCGGACTATGGCTACACCTTC.

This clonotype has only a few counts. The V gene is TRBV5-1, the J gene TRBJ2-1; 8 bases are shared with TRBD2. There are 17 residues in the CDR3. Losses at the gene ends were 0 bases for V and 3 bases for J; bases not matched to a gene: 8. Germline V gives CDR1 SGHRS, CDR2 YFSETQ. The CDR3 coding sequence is TGCGCCAGCAGCTTGGCGACAGCGGGGGCCGGCTACAATGAGCAGTTCTTC. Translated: CASSLATAGAGYNEQFF. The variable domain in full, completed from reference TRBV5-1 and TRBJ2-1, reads KAGVTQTPRYLIKTRGQQVTLSCSPISGHRSVSWYQQTPGQGLQFLFEYFSETQRNKGNFPGRFSGRQFSNSRSEMNVSTLELGDSALYLCASSLATAGAGYNEQFFGPGTRLTVL.